Listed below are T cell receptor beta chains from one sample, sequenced in a study of long-term antiretroviral therapy in people with HIV. Data came from immunoSEQ multiplex PCR; TCRdb stores just in-frame clones and leaves some out. Of about 35,000 clones in the sample, approximately 85% were seen once. The material sequenced was unsorted PBMCs, taken 2.2 years after starting antiretroviral therapy. The source is a man younger than 35 with HIV. CDR3s include the opening cysteine and the closing phenylalanine or tryptophan. D genes are given only for firm matches. Expanded clones are given a class, and other clones once, few, many or no size at all.

CDR3: CASSLGSEEAFF; DNA: TGCGCCAGCAGCTTGGGATCAGAAGAAGCTTTCTTT; J: TRBJ1-1; D: -; size: -; V: TRBV5-1
CDR3: CASSLDRGRGYGYTF; DNA: TGTGCCAGCAGCTTAGACAGGGGGAGGGGCTATGGCTACACCTTC; J: TRBJ1-2; D: TRBD1; size: few; V: TRBV7-2
CDR3: CASRGGFGTDTQYF; DNA: TGTGCCAGCAGGGGGGGGTTTGGCACAGATACGCAGTATTTT; J: TRBJ2-3; D: TRBD2; size: -; V: TRBV2
CDR3: CASSLSRGSSGVRNEQFF; DNA: TGTGCCAGCAGCTTATCGAGGGGTAGCAGTGGGGTACGCAATGAGCAGTTCTTC; J: TRBJ2-1; D: -; size: once; V: TRBV7-2
CDR3: CASTTLGQGIGGYTF; DNA: TGTGCCAGCACGACGTTGGGACAGGGCATTGGAGGCTACACCTTC; J: TRBJ1-2; D: TRBD1; size: -; V: TRBV27
CDR3: CASSLEAISYEQYF; DNA: TGTGCCAGCAGCTTAGAGGCCATCTCCTACGAGCAGTACTTC; J: TRBJ2-7; D: -; size: -; V: TRBV13
CDR3: CASSPQGSNYGYTF; DNA: TGCGCCAGCAGCCCACAGGGCTCTAACTATGGCTACACCTTC; J: TRBJ1-2; D: -; size: -; V: TRBV5-1
CDR3: CASSPVGTSGYEQYF; DNA: TGTGCCAGCAGCCCCGTCGGGACTAGCGGATACGAGCAGTACTTC; J: TRBJ2-7; D: TRBD2; size: -; V: TRBV7-2
CDR3: CASSLMRWGADDQETQYF; DNA: TGTGCCAGCAGCTTGATGAGGTGGGGAGCGGACGACCAAGAGACCCAGTACTTC; J: TRBJ2-5; D: -; size: -; V: TRBV5-4
CDR3: CASSLRGVDTQYF; DNA: TGTGCCAGCAGCTTAAGAGGGGTAGATACGCAGTATTTT; J: TRBJ2-3; D: -; size: -; V: TRBV7-9
CDR3: CASSFERDPYEQYF; DNA: TGTGCCAGCAGCTTCGAGCGGGACCCCTACGAGCAGTACTTC; J: TRBJ2-7; D: TRBD2; size: -; V: TRBV7-2
CDR3: CASSLYGFNYGYTF; DNA: TGTGCCAGCAGTTTATACGGATTTAACTATGGCTACACCTTC; J: TRBJ1-2; D: -; size: once; V: TRBV27
CDR3: CASREHTTGNEQFF; DNA: TGCGCCAGCAGGGAACATACTACGGGCAATGAGCAGTTCTTC; J: TRBJ2-1; D: -; size: -; V: TRBV5-1
CDR3: CASSSGTVSYEQYF; DNA: TGTGCCAGTAGTTCCGGGACAGTCTCCTACGAGCAGTACTTC; J: TRBJ2-7; D: TRBD1; size: few; V: TRBV19
CDR3: CASSSISEHYEQYF; DNA: TGTGCCAGCAGCTCGATATCCGAACACTACGAGCAGTACTTC; J: TRBJ2-7; D: -; size: -; V: TRBV13
CDR3: CASSLALGGNTEAFF; DNA: TGTGCCAGCAGCTTAGCGCTCGGCGGTAACACTGAAGCTTTCTTT; J: TRBJ1-1; D: -; size: -; V: TRBV7-9
CDR3: CASSERGVYNEQFF; DNA: TGTGCCAGCTCTGAGCGGGGGGTGTACAATGAGCAGTTCTTC; J: TRBJ2-1; D: TRBD2; size: once; V: TRBV18
CDR3: CASSPTGIYGYTF; DNA: TGTGCCAGCAGCCCTACAGGGATCTATGGCTACACCTTC; J: TRBJ1-2; D: -; size: once; V: TRBV7-6
CDR3: CASSIQASNPYEQYF; DNA: TGTGCCAGTAGTATTCAGGCTTCCAACCCCTACGAGCAGTACTTC; J: TRBJ2-7; D: -; size: -; V: TRBV19
CDR3: CASSSLERRLYNEQFF; DNA: TGTGCCAGCAGCTCCCTCGAGCGCCGACTTTACAATGAGCAGTTCTTC; J: TRBJ2-1; D: -; size: -; V: TRBV7-3
CDR3: CASISDGQTGGREQFF; DNA: TGTGCCAGCATCAGTGATGGGCAGACAGGGGGGCGTGAGCAGTTCTTC; J: TRBJ2-1; D: TRBD1; size: -; V: TRBV25-1
CDR3: CATSPRTPSGTQNTGELFF; DNA: TGTGCCACCAGCCCTCGAACCCCCAGCGGGACCCAGAACACCGGGGAGCTGTTTTTT; J: TRBJ2-2; D: TRBD2; size: -; V: TRBV15
CDR3: CASSEWKTQYF; DNA: TGTGCCAGCAGTGAATGGAAGACCCAGTACTTC; J: TRBJ2-5; D: -; size: -; V: TRBV6-1
CDR3: CASSKQAGNTIYF; DNA: TGTGCCAGCAGTAAACAGGCTGGAAACACCATATATTTT; J: TRBJ1-3; D: -; size: -; V: TRBV27
CDR3: CAWAGSGRAFF; DNA: TGTGCCTGGGCAGGGTCTGGGAGAGCTTTCTTT; J: TRBJ1-1; D: -; size: -; V: TRBV30
CDR3: CATSRDRPSTGGFYEQYF; DNA: TGTGCCACCAGCAGAGATCGGCCCTCTACAGGGGGATTCTACGAGCAGTACTTC; J: TRBJ2-7; D: TRBD1; size: -; V: TRBV15
CDR3: CASSDFPQGRGEQFF; DNA: TGCGCCAGCAGTGACTTCCCTCAAGGCCGGGGTGAGCAGTTCTTC; J: TRBJ2-1; D: -; size: -; V: TRBV10-2